This TCR beta chain was retrieved from a study of blood T cells in healthy people across ages. Study results and caveats: Estimates drawn from one million T cells were deemed to understate diversity. Naive CD4+ cell counts and diversity both ran higher in long-lived than in aged donors.

There are 17 residues in the CDR3. V was pared by 6 bases and J by 0 bases, with 15 bases between. Germline lookup yields CDR1 MRHNA and CDR2 SNTAGT. About this clonotype: Its antigen is unknown.

A sample-barcoded 5' primer and a J-beta primer mix were used in a second PCR of roughly 6 to 12 cycles. A template-switch adaptor with 12 random nucleotides tagged each cDNA molecule. TCRdb re-called the 5' RACE reads through MiXCR, storing one row per CDR3 protein. Among about 1.5 million distinct CDR3 sequences listed, around two fifths were seen once. This receptor was taken from a woman between 18 and 29 years old in good health. The chain carries TRBV6-4 and TRBJ2-6; D not certain. The sequencing input was blood. The CDR3 protein is CASSPLGLRSGANVLTF. CDR3 bases: TGTGCCAGCAGCCCCCTAGGTCTCCGCTCTGGGGCCAACGTCCTGACTTTC.